The present T cell receptor beta chain was sequenced within a study of OX40 agonist ivuxolimab in advanced cancers. The wider study: A male proportion of about 84% was recorded, with mean age approximately 57 years and range about 23 to 80.

The germline CDR1 and CDR2 sequences are MNHEY and SMNVEV (reference sequence). This CDR3 has 16 amino acids. V shed 5 bases and J 5 bases; nucleotides not matched to a gene: 12. Anyone with autoimmune disease history or systemic immunosuppression was excluded. Study outcomes and limitations: Doses of 0.1 to 3.0 mg/kg were accompanied by clonal expansion of CD4+ and CD8+ blood T cells by week 6. Among the lowest peripheral clonal expansion occurred in 0.1-3.0 mg/kg partial responders.

Sequencing used immunoSEQ multiplex PCR; TCRdb keeps in-frame clones, though not all of them. The table has tens of thousands of clones, 85% to 90% seen once. This clone was counted a few times. Its target is unknown. Material: CD4+ or CD8+ T cells sorted from blood, obtained in a trial of the OX40 agonist ivuxolimab. The rearrangement uses TRBV27 and TRBJ1-1; 9 nucleotides align to TRBD1. This TCR was recovered from an adult with an advanced solid tumor such as melanoma, head and neck, liver or kidney cancer. CDR3 coding DNA: TGTGCCAGCAGTCTTACCACCCCGGGACAGGGTACTGAAGCTTTCTTT. This encodes CASSLTTPGQGTEAFF.